This T cell receptor (beta chain) was retrieved from a study of blood T cell repertoires in COVID-19 (TCRdb year 2020). Background on the whole study: The collaborator samples originated in the United States, Italy and Spain and spanned the acute and convalescent phases of COVID-19. The prospective study material was composed of cDNA or gDNA derived from T cells, B-cell-depleted T cells, or PBMCs. The dataset comprised deeply sampled blood TCRbeta repertoires from subjects exposed to, actively infected with, or recovered from COVID-19. The repertoires were made available in a free public database intended to serve as a resource for research on the immune response to SARS-CoV-2. Samples came from the ongoing ImmuneRACE study (first 160 participants) plus 1,254 subjects from 6 global collaborators. Sample metadata almost always included a de-identified subject ID, COVID-19 status, age in years and sex. Where HLA class I and class II types were available, the types were taken from metadata supplied by the sample provider, not from assay-based typing.

In its sample, this clone was seen once. It lacks a known antigen. Base quality data are lacking; no much larger clone is found one base away. Whole blood was collected in K2EDTA tubes by collaborating institutions according to the institutions' own protocols. For TCRbeta analysis, collaborators shipped samples as frozen whole blood, isolated PBMCs, or DNA extracted from either of those sample types. Beyond this particular receptor, the publication reports: Clinical and demographic metadata were provided uncurated, with the amount varying by source and participant.

The immunoSEQ Assay, a bias-controlled multiplex PCR, was used to amplify TCRbeta CDR3 regions from genomic DNA. The source study handled its data this way. The number of nucleated cells in each sample was estimated by amplification of reference gene primers within the assay. To quantify the absolute abundance of each unique TCRbeta CDR3 rearrangement, sequence reads were collapsed and filtered. For each sample, productive Simpson clonality was calculated by taking the square root of Simpson's diversity index across productive rearrangements. In its TCRdb copy, this immuneACCESS table keeps in-frame sequences only and misses some clones. Where compared with another copy, unresolved V genes explain less than half of these, and the others have no known cause. V and J calls and clone size follow that table, whereas D and trimming were derived from the DNA. Within this sample are approximately 170,000 clones, with approximately 84% of them counted one time only. Over 2% of the sample rests with the top ten.

CDR3 length: 16 amino acids, cysteine to phenylalanine. Only the CDR3 region is kept as DNA, spanning 48 bases read in frame from base 1. In the germline V gene (reference sequence), CDR1 corresponds to LNHDA and CDR2 to SQIVND. V is shortened by 5 bases, J by 0 bases, and the region joining them spans 13 bases. Sequenced: peripheral blood. This sequence was found in a human donor with acute or convalescent COVID-19. The donor label of this sample is uncertain. This chain joins TRBV19 to TRBJ2-2; 5 matching bases give a weak D call of TRBD1. The DNA sequence is as follows: TGTGCCAGTAGTCAGGCGGCAGGGACGAACACCGGGGAGCTGTTTTTT. Its amino acids are CASSQAAGTNTGELFF.